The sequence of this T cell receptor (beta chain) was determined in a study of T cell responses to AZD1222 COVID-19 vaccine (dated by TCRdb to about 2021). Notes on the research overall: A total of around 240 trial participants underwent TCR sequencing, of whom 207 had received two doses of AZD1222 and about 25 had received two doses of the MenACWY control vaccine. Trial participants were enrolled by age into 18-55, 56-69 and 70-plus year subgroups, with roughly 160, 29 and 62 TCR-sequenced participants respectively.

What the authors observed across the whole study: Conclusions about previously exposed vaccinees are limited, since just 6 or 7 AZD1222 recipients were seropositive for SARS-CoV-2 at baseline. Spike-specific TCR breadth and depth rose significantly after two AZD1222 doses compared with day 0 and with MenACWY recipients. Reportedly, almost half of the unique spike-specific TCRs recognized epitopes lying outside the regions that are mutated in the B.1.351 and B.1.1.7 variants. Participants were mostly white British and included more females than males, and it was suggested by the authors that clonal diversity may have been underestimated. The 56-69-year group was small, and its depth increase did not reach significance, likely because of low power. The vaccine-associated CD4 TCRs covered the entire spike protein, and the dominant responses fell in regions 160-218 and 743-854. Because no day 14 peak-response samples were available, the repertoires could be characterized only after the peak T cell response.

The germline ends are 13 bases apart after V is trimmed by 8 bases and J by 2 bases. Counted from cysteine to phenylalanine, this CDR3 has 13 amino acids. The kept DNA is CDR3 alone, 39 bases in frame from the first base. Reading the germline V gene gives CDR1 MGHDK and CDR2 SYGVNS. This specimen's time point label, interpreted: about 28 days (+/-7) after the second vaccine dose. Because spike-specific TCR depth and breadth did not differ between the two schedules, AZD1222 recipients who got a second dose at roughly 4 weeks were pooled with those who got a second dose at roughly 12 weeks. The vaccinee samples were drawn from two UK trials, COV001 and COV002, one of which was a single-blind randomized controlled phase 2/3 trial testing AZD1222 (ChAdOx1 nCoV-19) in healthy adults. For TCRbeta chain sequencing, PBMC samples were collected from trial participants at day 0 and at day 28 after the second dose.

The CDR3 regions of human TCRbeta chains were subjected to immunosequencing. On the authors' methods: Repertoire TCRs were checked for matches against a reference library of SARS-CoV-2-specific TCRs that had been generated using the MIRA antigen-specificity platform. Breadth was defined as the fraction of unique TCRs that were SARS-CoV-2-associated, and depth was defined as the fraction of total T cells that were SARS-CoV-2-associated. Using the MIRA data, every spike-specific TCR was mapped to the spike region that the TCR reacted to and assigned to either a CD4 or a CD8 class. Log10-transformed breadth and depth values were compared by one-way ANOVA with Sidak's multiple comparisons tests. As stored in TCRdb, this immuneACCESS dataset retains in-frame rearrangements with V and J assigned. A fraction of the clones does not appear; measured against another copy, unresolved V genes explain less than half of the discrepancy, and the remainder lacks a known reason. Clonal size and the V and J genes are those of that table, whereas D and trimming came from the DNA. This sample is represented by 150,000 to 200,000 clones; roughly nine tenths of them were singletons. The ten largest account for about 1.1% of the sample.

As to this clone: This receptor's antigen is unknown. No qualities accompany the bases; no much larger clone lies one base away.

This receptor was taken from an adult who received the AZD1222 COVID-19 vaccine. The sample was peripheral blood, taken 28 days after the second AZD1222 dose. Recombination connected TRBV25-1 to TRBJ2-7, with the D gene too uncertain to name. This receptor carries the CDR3 CASEKGSPYEQYF. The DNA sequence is TGTGCCAGCGAAAAGGGCAGTCCCTACGAGCAGTACTTC.